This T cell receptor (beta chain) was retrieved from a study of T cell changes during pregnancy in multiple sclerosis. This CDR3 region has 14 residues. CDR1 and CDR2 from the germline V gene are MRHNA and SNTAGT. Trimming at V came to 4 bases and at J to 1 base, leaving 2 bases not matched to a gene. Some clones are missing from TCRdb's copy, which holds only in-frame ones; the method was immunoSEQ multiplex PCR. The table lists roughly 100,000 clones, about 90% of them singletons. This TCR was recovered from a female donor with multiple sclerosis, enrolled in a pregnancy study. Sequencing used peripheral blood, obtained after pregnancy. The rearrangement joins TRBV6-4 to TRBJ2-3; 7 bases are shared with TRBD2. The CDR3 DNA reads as TGTGCCAGCAGTGTCACTAGCGGCACAGATACGCAGTATTTT. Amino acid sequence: CASSVTSGTDTQYF.